The 7 T cell receptor beta chains below were found in one sample sequenced in a study of T-cell memory formation after mild COVID-19. TCRdb redid the calling of the 5' RACE reads with MiXCR, one entry per CDR3 protein. The table has tens of thousands of distinct CDR3 sequences, around 13% seen once; the top ten hold 40% to 45%. The sample was PBMCs or a T cell subset sorted from them (not recorded which). These receptors were collected from a man between 18 and 29 years old who had mild COVID-19 (a few samples of this study predate the infection). Cell type and time point are not known.

The V gene is TRBV7-9, the J gene TRBJ1-4; the match to TRBD1 covers 9 bases. The V segment lost 5 bases and the J segment 6 bases; nucleotides outside the gene matches: 13. Germline loops: CDR1 SEHNR, CDR2 FQNEAQ (reference sequence). The CDR3 covers 17 residues. The CDR3 DNA is TGTGCCAGCAGCGCCTCCCGGGACAGGGTGAGCGATGAAAAACTGTTTTTT. Translated, it gives CASSASRDRVSDEKLFF.

The V and J genes are TRBV27 and TRBJ1-2; D possibly corresponds to TRBD1 (5 bases). CDR1 MNHEY and CDR2 SMNVEV come from the germline V gene (reference sequence). V was pared by 0 bases and J by 7 bases, with 12 bases between. The CDR3 extends over 14 amino acids. In DNA form, the CDR3 reads TGTGCCAGCAGTTTATCCCCCAGGGTTGCTGGCTACACCTTC. This encodes CASSLSPRVAGYTF.

This clonotype occurred a few times. The rearrangement links TRBV12-3 or TRBV12-4 to TRBJ2-5, with 9 bases identical to TRBD2. This CDR3 is built from 17 residues. With V trimmed by 4 bases and J by 1 base, 10 bases remained unmatched. CDR3 region: CASSSMGVAGVQETQYF. CDR3 DNA sequence: TGTGCCAGCAGTTCCATGGGGGTAGCGGGGGTCCAAGAGACCCAGTACTTC.

This clonotype turned up a few times. The chain recombines TRBV20-1 with TRBJ1-5; maybe TRBD1 (6 bases). The V gene's germline CDR1 is DFQATT and CDR2 SNEGSKA (reference sequence). The CDR3 runs to 13 residues. Trimming took 5 bases from V and 4 from J, leaving 12 bases between them. Written as DNA, the CDR3 is TGCAGTGCTCCGGACAGTTTGAATCAGCCCCAGCATTTT. This encodes CSAPDSLNQPQHF.

This clonotype was detected many times. The V call is TRBV13, the J call TRBJ1-1; D possibly corresponds to TRBD1 (5 bases). The CDR3 sequence is 13 residues long. Trimming took off 2 bases at V and 6 bases at J, with 10 bases between the two ends. CDR1 and CDR2 (germline): PRHDT, FYEKMQ (reference sequence). CDR3 sequence (DNA): TGTGCCAGCAGCTTACTTGGGGCAGCTGAAGCTTTCTTT. It yields the protein CASSLLGAAEAFF.

This clonotype was counted many times. The V gene is TRBV7-3, the J gene TRBJ2-1; no clear D gene. The length of the CDR3 is 13 residues. Germline CDR1 SGHTA, CDR2 FQGTGA. V lost 4 bases and J lost 9, with 13 bases in between. The CDR3 DNA reads as TGTGCCAGCAGCTACCAATTTAATAGTGAGCAGTTCTTC. Amino acid sequence: CASSYQFNSEQFF.

Only a few counts were recorded for this clonotype. The CDR3 bases are TGTGCCAGCAGGGCCAAGGGACTGAGCTCCTACGAGCAGTACGTC. This encodes CASRAKGLSSYEQYV. The chain carries TRBV27 and TRBJ2-7, with D possibly TRBD2 on 6 matching bases. V was clipped by 6 bases and J by 0 bases, with 15 bases between them. The CDR3 is made up of 15 amino acids. Germline V gene sequence: CDR1 MNHEY, CDR2 SMNVEV (reference sequence).